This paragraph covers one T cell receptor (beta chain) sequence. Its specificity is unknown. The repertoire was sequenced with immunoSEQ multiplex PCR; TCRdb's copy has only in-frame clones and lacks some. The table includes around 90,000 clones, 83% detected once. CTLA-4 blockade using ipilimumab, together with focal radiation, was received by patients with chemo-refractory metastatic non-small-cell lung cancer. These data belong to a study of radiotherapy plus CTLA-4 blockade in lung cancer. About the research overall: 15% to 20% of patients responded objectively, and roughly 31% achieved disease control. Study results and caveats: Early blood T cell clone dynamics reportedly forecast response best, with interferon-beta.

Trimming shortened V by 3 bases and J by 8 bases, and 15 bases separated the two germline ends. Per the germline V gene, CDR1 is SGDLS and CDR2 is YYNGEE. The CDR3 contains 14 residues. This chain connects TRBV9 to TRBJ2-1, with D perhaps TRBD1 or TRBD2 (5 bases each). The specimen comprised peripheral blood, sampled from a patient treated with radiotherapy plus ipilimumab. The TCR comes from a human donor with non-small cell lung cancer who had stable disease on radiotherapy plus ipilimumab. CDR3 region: CASSDRDHQDEQFF. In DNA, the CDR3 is TGTGCCAGCAGCGACCGGGACCACCAAGATGAGCAGTTCTTC.